Following are 13 T cell receptor beta chains from one sample sequenced in a study of technical replicates of blood from a few donors. TCRdb's copy holds only in-frame clones and misses some; the assay was immunoSEQ multiplex PCR. Here the sample spans about 83,000 clones, around 94% being singletons. Sequenced input: T cells isolated from PBMCs. The receptor set was obtained from a human donor in good health.

The chain combines TRBV7-3 with TRBJ2-2; TRBD2 aligns across 12 bases. V shed 7 bases, J shed 5 bases, and the junction held 11 bases outside the gene matches. In germline, CDR1 is SGHTA, CDR2 FQGTGA. CDR3 size: 17 residues. CDR3 sequence (DNA): TGTGCCAGCAAACGGGCTAGCGGGGGGGCTGGGACCGGGGAGCTGTTTTTT. Translation: CASKRASGGAGTGELFF.

This clone was seen a single time. Other DNA sequences in this sample translate to the same CDR3. The gene calls are TRBV5-1 and TRBJ2-5; unclear D gene. The CDR3 spans 13 residues. Germline CDR1 and CDR2: SGHRS and YFSETQ. V lost 0 bases and J 2 bases, leaving 5 bases between the germline ends. CDR3 sequence reads: CASSLGLQETQYF. The CDR3, as DNA: TGCGCCAGCAGCTTGGGCCTACAAGAGACCCAGTACTTC.

The J gene is TRBJ2-5, the V gene TRBV11-2, with TRBD2 matching over 10 bases. This CDR3 region has 18 residues. Germline assignment: CDR1 SGHAT and CDR2 FQNNGV. V dropped 1 base and J dropped 0; count of bases not matched to a gene: 8. DNA of the CDR3: TGTGCCAGCAGCTTAGCGGTAGCGGGGGGCCCCGACCAAGAGACCCAGTACTTC. This encodes CASSLAVAGGPDQETQYF.

The chain is built from TRBV15 and TRBJ2-2; a possible D gene is TRBD2 (6 bases). The CDR3 has 15 amino acids. The germline V gene encodes CDR1 LNHNV and CDR2 YYDKDF (reference sequence). V gave up 3 bases and J gave up 7 bases, with 15 bases separating them. DNA for the CDR3: TGTGCCACCAGCAGGAAGGGACTTCTAAACGGGGAGCTGTTTTTT. Its translation: CATSRKGLLNGELFF.

The chain has TRBV18 and TRBJ2-1, with a weak D call TRBD2 (5 bases). Germline V gene lookup returns CDR1 KGHSH and CDR2 LQKENI. With 2 bases removed from V and 1 base from J, the gap between germline ends came to 9 bases. The CDR3 extends over 15 amino acids. The DNA for the CDR3 is TGTGCCAGCTCACCATCGGGATGGTCCTACAATGAGCAGTTCTTC. Its protein is CASSPSGWSYNEQFF. Drawing the rest from reference TRBV18 and TRBJ2-1, the complete variable domain is NAGVMQNPRHLVRRRGQEARLRCSPMKGHSHVYWYRQLPEEGLKFMVYLQKENIIDESGMPKERFSAEFPKEGPSILRIQQVVRGDSAAYFCASSPSGWSYNEQFFGPGTRLTVL.

The rearrangement uses TRBV30 and TRBJ2-3, with D perhaps TRBD2 (5 bases). Trimming removed 1 base from V and 2 bases from J, with 10 bases in between. Germline V CDR1 and CDR2: GTSNPN, SVGIG (reference sequence). The CDR3 runs 14 residues. The CDR3 sequence is CAWSGLAITDTQYF. CDR3 DNA: TGTGCCTGGAGTGGGCTAGCCATCACAGATACGCAGTATTTT. The complete variable domain, with remaining parts taken from reference TRBV30 and TRBJ2-3, reads SQTIHQWPATLVQPVGSPLSLECTVEGTSNPNLYWYRQAAGRGLQLLFYSVGIGQISSEVPQNLSASRPQDRQFILSSKKLLLSDSGFYLCAWSGLAITDTQYFGPGTRLTVL.

Turning to this clone: One end of the junction fails to match germline, which may point to a read error. DNA for the CDR3: TGCGCCAGCAGCGATGGGACAGCTAAGTATGGCTACACCTTC. Encoded protein: CASSDGTAKYGYTF. The chain has TRBV5-1 and TRBJ1-2; 7 nucleotides align to TRBD1. This CDR3 spans 14 amino acids. Germline V gene lookup returns CDR1 SGHRS and CDR2 YFSETQ.

The genes are TRBV25-1 and TRBJ1-5, with D unclear. Germline CDR1 MGHDK, CDR2 SYGVNS. V was clipped by 3 bases and J by 4 bases, with 16 bases between them. The CDR3 length is 16 residues. Here the CDR3 DNA reads TGTGCCAGCAGTGACGACGGAGGATTAGGGAATCAGCCCCAGCATTTT. The encoded protein is CASSDDGGLGNQPQHF.

The chain has TRBV10-3 and TRBJ2-3; TRBD2 matches at 8 bases. Germline lookup yields CDR1 ENHRY and CDR2 SYGVKD. CDR3 size: 14 residues. J gave up 3 bases and V 5 bases, and 4 bases lay outside the gene matches. CDR3 bases: TGTGCCATCAGTCGGTCGGGAGGGACAGATACGCAGTATTTT. This codes for CAISRSGGTDTQYF.

V usage is TRBV28 and J usage is TRBJ1-5, with D unclear. V was pared by 7 bases and J by 4 bases, with 26 bases between. Germline assignment: CDR1 MDHEN and CDR2 SYDVKM. This CDR3 has 18 residues. The CDR3 reads CASTSEIFGWVVNQPQHF. The CDR3 DNA follows: TGTGCCAGCACCTCGGAAATTTTCGGGTGGGTGGTAAATCAGCCCCAGCATTTT. Variable domain in full (rest from reference TRBV28 and TRBJ1-5): DVKVTQSSRYLVKRTGEKVFLECVQDMDHENMFWYRQDPGLGLRLIYFSYDVKMKEKGDIPEGYSVSREKKERFSLILESASTNQTSMYLCASTSEIFGWVVNQPQHFGDGTRLSIL.

The J gene is TRBJ2-1, the V gene TRBV27; TRBD2 is a possible D gene (5 bases). CDR1 is MNHEY, CDR2 SMNVEV, per germline (reference sequence). The CDR3 runs to 15 residues. V gave up 5 bases and J gave up 4 bases, with 15 bases separating them. Here the CDR3 reads CASSPDYTVYNEQFF. The CDR3 DNA sequence: TGTGCCAGCAGTCCCGACTACACCGTATACAATGAGCAGTTCTTC.

This clone showed up just a few times. V usage is TRBV19 and J usage is TRBJ1-1; weak D call: TRBD1 (5 bases). Germline V gene sequence: CDR1 LNHDA, CDR2 SQIVND (reference sequence). The ends were cut back, 1 base at V and 8 bases at J, with 11 bases in the middle. The length of the CDR3 is 13 residues. This chain's CDR3 is CASSIGGRAEAFF. Written as DNA, the CDR3 is TGTGCCAGTAGTATAGGGGGGAGGGCAGAAGCTTTCTTT.

This rearrangement joins TRBV19 to TRBJ1-1, with TRBD1 identical over 7 bases. CDR3 length equals 15 residues. Losses at the gene ends were 10 bases for V and 0 bases for J; bases not matched to a gene: 11. CDR1 is LNHDA, CDR2 SQIVND, per germline (reference sequence). The DNA for the CDR3 is TGTGCCACCTTACGACAGGGAAACATGAACACTGAAGCTTTCTTT. It codes for CATLRQGNMNTEAFF.